These 16 T cell receptor beta chains were all obtained from the same sample, sequenced in a study of T cells in Graves' hyperthyroidism and ophthalmopathy (dated by TCRdb to the late 2010s). Receptors were amplified or captured by multiplex PCR. The reads were generated on an Illumina HiSeq 2000. The TCR beta CDR3 regions were amplified from RNA transcripts. The first round of RT-PCR for the TCR CDR3 was performed with the HTBI primer set and the Qiagen OneStep RT-PCR kit. TCRdb trimmed public reads at Q25 via fastp, called clones via MiXCR and kept in-frame beta chains. Records with the same CDR3 protein are collapsed into one entry carrying the most frequent genes and DNA. The sample profile shows 270,000 or so distinct CDR3 sequences; about 25% of them were found once. Roughly 24% of the sample is taken by the ten largest. Material for sequencing was blood. All receptors derive from a man aged 40-49 years with Graves' hyperthyroidism that later progressed to Graves' ophthalmopathy.

At least ten counts were recorded for this clonotype. The chain joins TRBV12-3 or TRBV12-4 to TRBJ2-5, with 7 bases identical to TRBD1. This CDR3 spans 14 amino acids. Trimming removed 4 bases from V and 4 bases from J; junction bases left unmatched: 6. In DNA form, the CDR3 reads TGTGCCAGCAGTTCAAGGGACAGAATAGAGACCCAGTACTTC. Translated: CASSSRDRIETQYF.

The V gene is TRBV5-1, the J gene TRBJ2-5; D possibly corresponds to TRBD1 (6 bases). The CDR3 consists of 14 residues. V was shortened by 6 bases and J by 0 bases, with 12 bases between the two germline ends. Germline CDR1 and CDR2: SGHRS and YFSETQ. The CDR3 DNA sequence: TGCGCCAGCACTTCCTGGACAGACCAAGAGACCCAGTACTTC. It translates to CASTSWTDQETQYF.

This clonotype was counted ten times or more. The CDR3 protein is CASSLQGALANEQYF. DNA of the CDR3: TGTGCCAGCAGCTTACAGGGGGCGTTAGCAAACGAGCAGTACTTC. The chain uses TRBV11-1 and TRBJ2-7; 8 bases match TRBD1. Germline CDR1 is SGHAT and CDR2 is FQDESV (reference sequence). This CDR3 is built from 15 residues. V dropped 2 bases and J dropped 5; count of bases not matched to a gene: 8.

The sample holds a few counts of this clonotype. The CDR3 region has the DNA TGTGCCAGCAGTGGCGTGAAGGGGCGCGGGGAGACCCAGTACTTC. Protein: CASSGVKGRGETQYF. V is TRBV6-1 and J is TRBJ2-5; D may correspond to TRBD1 or TRBD2 (5 bases each). Germline lookup yields CDR1 MNHNS and CDR2 SASEGT. The V and J ends lost 4 bases and 5 bases respectively, with 17 bases between them. The CDR3 length is 15 residues.

This clonotype was detected many times. The V gene is TRBV7-8, the J gene TRBJ2-1, with 9 bases lining up with TRBD2. Trimming at V came to 1 base and at J to 2 bases, leaving 6 bases not matched to a gene. Germline CDR1 SGHVS, CDR2 FQNEAQ. This CDR3 region has 17 residues. The CDR3 coding sequence is TGTGCCAGCAGCTTAGTATTAGCGGGAGATGCCTACAATGAGCAGTTCTTC. Protein sequence: CASSLVLAGDAYNEQFF.

This clonotype was found many times. The rearrangement uses TRBV7-2 and TRBJ1-2, with a weak D call TRBD1 (5 bases). Germline V lookup: CDR1 SGHTA, CDR2 FQGNSA. The ends were cut back, 5 bases at V and 8 bases at J, with 15 bases in the middle. This CDR3 has 13 residues. CDR3 loop: CASSTRQIGGYTF. The CDR3 region has the DNA TGTGCCAGCAGCACCAGACAGATTGGGGGCTACACCTTC.

The chain carries TRBV12-3 or TRBV12-4 and TRBJ1-1; no clear D. The CDR3 sequence is 13 residues long. Trimming pared 3 bases from V and 5 bases from J, leaving 10 bases between. Here the CDR3 DNA reads TGTGCCAGCAGTTTGCGGAGTCAAACTGAAGCTTTCTTT. This codes for CASSLRSQTEAFF.

This clonotype was recorded many times. V usage is TRBV28 and J usage is TRBJ2-2; D is unclear. Per germline, CDR1 MDHEN and CDR2 SYDVKM. The CDR3 length is 16 residues. V dropped 5 bases and J dropped 3 bases, with 16 bases sitting between them. The CDR3 DNA reads as TGTGCCAGCAGTCCGACTCCCATGATCTACACCGGGGAGCTGTTTTTT. It codes for CASSPTPMIYTGELFF.

V is TRBV2 and J is TRBJ1-5, with TRBD1 matching 9 bases. Germline trimming cut 2 bases from V and 6 bases from J; bases unmatched to any gene: 5. From germline, CDR1 is SNHLY and CDR2 FYNNEI. This CDR3 has 15 amino acids. This CDR3 is CASSELGTGTQPQHF. CDR3 sequence (DNA): TGTGCCAGCAGTGAATTGGGGACAGGGACTCAGCCCCAGCATTTT.

This clonotype was picked up many times. The rearrangement joins TRBV24-1 to TRBJ1-2; possible D gene TRBD1, 5 bases. Germline V gene data show CDR1 as KGHDR and CDR2 as SFDVKD. CDR3 length: 14 amino acids. Deletions cut 9 bases from V and 4 bases from J, with 17 bases between. The CDR3 here is CATDPGRRGYGYTF. The CDR3 DNA is TGTGCCACCGATCCGGGGCGACGGGGCTATGGCTACACCTTC.

At least ten counts were recorded for this clonotype. This chain links TRBV20-1 with TRBJ2-5; 7 bases agree with TRBD1. This CDR3 region has 15 residues. Germline trimming cut 5 bases from V and 6 bases from J; bases unmatched to any gene: 15. Germline V gene data show CDR1 as DFQATT and CDR2 as SNEGSKA (reference sequence). The CDR3 DNA follows: TGCAGTGCTGAAGCCTTGACAGGGTTCGGACAGACCCAGTACTTC. It encodes CSAEALTGFGQTQYF.

The chain recombines TRBV11-2 with TRBJ2-7; either TRBD1 or TRBD2 may supply D (5 bases each). The ends were cut back, 5 bases at V and 4 bases at J, with 21 bases in the middle. The CDR3 totals 16 residues. CDR1 and CDR2 from the germline V gene are SGHAT and FQNNGV. The CDR3 sequence is CASSQFTGRLAYEQYF. In DNA, the CDR3 is TGTGCCAGCAGCCAGTTTACGGGACGGCTGGCATACGAGCAGTACTTC.

The sample holds many counts of this clonotype. The V gene is TRBV6-2 or TRBV6-3, the J gene TRBJ2-5, with D unresolved. The CDR3 consists of 13 residues. The V end was cut by 2 bases, the J end by 5 bases, with 9 bases between. CDR1 and CDR2 from the germline V gene are MNHEY and SVGEGT. CDR3 region: CASSYRVRETQYF. DNA of the CDR3: TGTGCCAGCAGTTACAGGGTGCGGGAGACCCAGTACTTC.

This clonotype was seen more than once but under ten times. It is likely a read error, because the conserved phenylalanine at the end of the CDR3 is missing. The chain employs TRBV18 and TRBJ2-2, with D possibly called TRBD1 or TRBD2 (5 bases each). This CDR3 has 16 residues. Trimming took 2 bases from V and 4 from J, leaving 14 bases between them. Germline values: CDR1 KGHSH, CDR2 LQKENI. This chain's CDR3 is CASSPMIRGTTGELFS. For the CDR3, the DNA is TGTGCCAGCTCACCAATGATACGAGGGACCACCGGGGAGCTGTTTTCT.

This clonotype has a count of ten or more. This chain connects TRBV9 to TRBJ2-7; 8 nucleotides match TRBD1. V was pared by 4 bases and J by 4 bases, with 10 bases of the junction left unmatched. Germline CDR1 SGDLS, CDR2 YYNGEE. This CDR3 has 15 amino acids. CDR3 protein: CASSTRDRLGYEQYF. The CDR3 DNA follows: TGTGCCAGCAGCACGCGGGACAGGCTCGGGTACGAGCAGTACTTC.

This clonotype has at least ten counts. The chain links TRBV2 to TRBJ1-1; 8 bases map to TRBD1. J gave up 7 bases and V 3 bases, and 10 bases lay outside the gene matches. The CDR3 has 15 residues. Germline values: CDR1 SNHLY, CDR2 FYNNEI. CDR3 DNA: TGTGCCAGCAGTGATCCCACAGGGGGAGCTAGTGAAGCTTTCTTT. Residues: CASSDPTGGASEAFF.